This T cell receptor beta chain was observed in a study of cytomegalovirus exposure and HLA in healthy donors. There are 11 residues in the CDR3. Trimming took off 5 bases at V and 5 bases at J, with 7 bases between the two ends. Germline CDR1 reads SGHRS; CDR2 reads YFSETQ. The primer mix had 60 Vbeta and 13 Jbeta primers. The assay was immunoSEQ multiplex PCR, and TCRdb's table has in-frame clones only and misses some. The sample has around 94,000 clones, 78% seen once. The rearrangement uses TRBV5-1 and TRBJ2-5; D gene uncertain. The source of this sequence is a woman in her forties in good health and CMV-seropositive. Input material: PBMCs. The CDR3 coding sequence is TGCGCCAGCAGAAACGGGGAGACCCAGTACTTC. Amino acid sequence: CASRNGETQYF.